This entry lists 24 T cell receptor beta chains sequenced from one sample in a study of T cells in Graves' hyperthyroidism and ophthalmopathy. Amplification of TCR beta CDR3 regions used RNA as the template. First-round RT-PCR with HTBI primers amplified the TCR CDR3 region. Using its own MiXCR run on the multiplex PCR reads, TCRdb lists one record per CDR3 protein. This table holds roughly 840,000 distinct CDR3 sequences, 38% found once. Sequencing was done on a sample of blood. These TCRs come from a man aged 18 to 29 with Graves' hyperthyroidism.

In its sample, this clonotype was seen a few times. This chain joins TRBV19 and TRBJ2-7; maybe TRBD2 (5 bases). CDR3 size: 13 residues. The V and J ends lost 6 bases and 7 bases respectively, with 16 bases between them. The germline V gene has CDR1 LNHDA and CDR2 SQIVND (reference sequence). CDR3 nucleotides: TGTGCCAGTAGCCCGTTGGGTACGGGGGAGCAGTACTTC. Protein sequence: CASSPLGTGEQYF. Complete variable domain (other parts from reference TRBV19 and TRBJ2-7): DGGITQSPKYLFRKEGQNVTLSCEQNLNHDAMYWYRQDPGQGLRLIYYSQIVNDFQKGDIAEGYSVSREKKESFPLTVTSAQKNPTAFYLCASSPLGTGEQYFGPGTRLTVT.

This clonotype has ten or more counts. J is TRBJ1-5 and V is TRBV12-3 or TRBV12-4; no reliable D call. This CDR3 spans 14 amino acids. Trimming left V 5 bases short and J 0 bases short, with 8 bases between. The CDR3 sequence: CASSLTFSNQPQHF. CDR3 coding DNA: TGTGCCAGCAGTCTTACGTTTAGCAATCAGCCCCAGCATTTT.

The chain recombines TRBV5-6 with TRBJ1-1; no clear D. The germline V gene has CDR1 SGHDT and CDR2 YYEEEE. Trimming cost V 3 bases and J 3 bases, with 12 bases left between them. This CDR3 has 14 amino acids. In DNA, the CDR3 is TGTGCCAGCAGCTCCCTGGACGACGACACTGAAGCTTTCTTT. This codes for CASSSLDDDTEAFF.

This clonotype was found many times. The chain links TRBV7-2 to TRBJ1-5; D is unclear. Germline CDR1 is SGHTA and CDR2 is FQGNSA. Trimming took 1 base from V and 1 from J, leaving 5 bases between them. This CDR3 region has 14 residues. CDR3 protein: CASSLEYSNQPQHF. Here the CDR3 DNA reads TGTGCCAGCAGCTTAGAATACAGCAATCAGCCCCAGCATTTT. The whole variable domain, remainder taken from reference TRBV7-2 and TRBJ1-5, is GAGVSQSPSNKVTEKGKDVELRCDPISGHTALYWYRQSLGQGLEFLIYFQGNSAPDKSGLPSDRFSAERTGGSVSTLTIQRTQQEDSAVYLCASSLEYSNQPQHFGDGTRLSIL.

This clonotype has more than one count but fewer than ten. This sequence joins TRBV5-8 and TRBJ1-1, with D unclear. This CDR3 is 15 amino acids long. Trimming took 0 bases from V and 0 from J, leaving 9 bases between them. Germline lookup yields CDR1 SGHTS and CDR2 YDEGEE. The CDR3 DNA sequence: TGTGCCAGCAGCTTGGTAGTGGCCATGAACACTGAAGCTTTCTTT. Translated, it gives CASSLVVAMNTEAFF. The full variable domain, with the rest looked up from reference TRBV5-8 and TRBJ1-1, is EAGVTQSPTHLIKTRGQQATLRCSPISGHTSVYWYQQALGLGLQFLLWYDEGEERNRGNFPPRFSGRQFPNYSSELNVNALELEDSALYLCASSLVVAMNTEAFFGQGTRLTVV.

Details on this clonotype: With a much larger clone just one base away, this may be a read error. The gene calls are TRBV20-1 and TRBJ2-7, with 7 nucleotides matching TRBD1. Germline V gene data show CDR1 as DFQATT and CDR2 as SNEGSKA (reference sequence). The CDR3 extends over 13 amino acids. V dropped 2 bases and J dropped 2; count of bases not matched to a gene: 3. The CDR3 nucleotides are TGCAGTGCTAGATGGGACAGAGCCTACGAGCAGTACTTC. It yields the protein CSARWDRAYEQYF.

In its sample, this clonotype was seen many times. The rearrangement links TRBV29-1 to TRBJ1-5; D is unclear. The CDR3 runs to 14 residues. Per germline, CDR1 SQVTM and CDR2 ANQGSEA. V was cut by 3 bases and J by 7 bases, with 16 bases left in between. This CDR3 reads CSVDRLRVIQPQHF. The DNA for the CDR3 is TGCAGCGTTGATCGTTTGAGGGTTATACAGCCCCAGCATTTT.

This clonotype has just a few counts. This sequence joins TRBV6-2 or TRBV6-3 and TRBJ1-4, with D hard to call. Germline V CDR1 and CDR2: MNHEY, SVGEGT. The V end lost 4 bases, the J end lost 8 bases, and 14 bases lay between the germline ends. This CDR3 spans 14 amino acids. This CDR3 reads CASSSQRVREKLFF. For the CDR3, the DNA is TGTGCCAGCAGTTCCCAGCGGGTTCGGGAAAAACTGTTTTTT.

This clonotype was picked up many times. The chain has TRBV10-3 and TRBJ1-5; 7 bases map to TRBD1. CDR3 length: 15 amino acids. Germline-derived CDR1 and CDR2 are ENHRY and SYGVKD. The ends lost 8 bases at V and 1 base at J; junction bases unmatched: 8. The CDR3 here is CAIAPDRESNQPQHF. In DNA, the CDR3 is TGTGCCATCGCTCCCGACAGGGAAAGCAATCAGCCCCAGCATTTT.

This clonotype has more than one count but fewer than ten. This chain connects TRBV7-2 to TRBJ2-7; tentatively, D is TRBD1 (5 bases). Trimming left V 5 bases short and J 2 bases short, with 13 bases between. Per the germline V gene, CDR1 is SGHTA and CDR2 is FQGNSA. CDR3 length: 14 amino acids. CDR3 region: CASSPTGIPYEQYF. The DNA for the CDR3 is TGTGCCAGCAGCCCCACAGGTATCCCCTACGAGCAGTACTTC.

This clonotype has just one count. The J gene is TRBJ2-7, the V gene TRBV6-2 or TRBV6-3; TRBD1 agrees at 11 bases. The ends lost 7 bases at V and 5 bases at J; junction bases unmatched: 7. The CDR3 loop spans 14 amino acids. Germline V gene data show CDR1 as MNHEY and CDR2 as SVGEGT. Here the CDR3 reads CASTMGQGVHEQYF. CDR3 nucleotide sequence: TGTGCCAGCACTATGGGACAGGGGGTCCACGAGCAGTACTTC.

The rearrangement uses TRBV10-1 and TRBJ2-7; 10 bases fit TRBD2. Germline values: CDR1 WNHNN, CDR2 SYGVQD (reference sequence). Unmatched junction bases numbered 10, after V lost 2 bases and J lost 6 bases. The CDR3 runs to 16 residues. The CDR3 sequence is CASSEGWSSGGAEQYF. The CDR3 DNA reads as TGCGCCAGCAGTGAGGGTTGGTCTAGCGGGGGTGCCGAGCAGTACTTC.

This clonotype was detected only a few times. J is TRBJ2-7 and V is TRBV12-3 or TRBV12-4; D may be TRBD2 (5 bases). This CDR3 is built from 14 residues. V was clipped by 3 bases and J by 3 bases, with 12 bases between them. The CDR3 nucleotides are TGTGCCAGCAGTTTCTCCGGGAATCTCTACGAGCAGTACTTC. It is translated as CASSFSGNLYEQYF.

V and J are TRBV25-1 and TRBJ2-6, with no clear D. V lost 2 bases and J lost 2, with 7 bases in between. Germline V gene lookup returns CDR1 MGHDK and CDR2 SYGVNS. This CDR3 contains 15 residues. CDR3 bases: TGTGCCAGCAGTGAAAGGCAGGCTGGGGCCAACGTCCTGACTTTC. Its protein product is CASSERQAGANVLTF.

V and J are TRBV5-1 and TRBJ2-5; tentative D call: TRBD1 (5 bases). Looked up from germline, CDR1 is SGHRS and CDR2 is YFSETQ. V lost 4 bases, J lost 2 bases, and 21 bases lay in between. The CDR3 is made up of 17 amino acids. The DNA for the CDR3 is TGCGCCAGCAGCATTGTCGCCGCATTGGGGCCACAAGAGACCCAGTACTTC. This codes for CASSIVAALGPQETQYF.

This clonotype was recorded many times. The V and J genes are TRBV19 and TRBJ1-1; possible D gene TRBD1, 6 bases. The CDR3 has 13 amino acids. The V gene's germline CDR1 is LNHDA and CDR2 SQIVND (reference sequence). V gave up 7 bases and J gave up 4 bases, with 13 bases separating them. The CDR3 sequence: CASTVGQSTEAFF. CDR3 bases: TGTGCCAGTACCGTTGGACAGTCCACTGAAGCTTTCTTT.

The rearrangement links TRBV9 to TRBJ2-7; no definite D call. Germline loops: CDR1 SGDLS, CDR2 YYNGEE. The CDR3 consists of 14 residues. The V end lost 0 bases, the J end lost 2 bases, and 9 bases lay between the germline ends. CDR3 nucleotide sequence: TGTGCCAGCAGCGTAGCAGGAAACCCCTACGAGCAGTACTTC. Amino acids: CASSVAGNPYEQYF. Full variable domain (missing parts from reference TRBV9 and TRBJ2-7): DSGVTQTPKHLITATGQRVTLRCSPRSGDLSVYWYQQSLDQGLQFLIQYYNGEERAKGNILERFSAQQFPDLHSELNLSSLELGDSALYFCASSVAGNPYEQYFGPGTRLTVT.

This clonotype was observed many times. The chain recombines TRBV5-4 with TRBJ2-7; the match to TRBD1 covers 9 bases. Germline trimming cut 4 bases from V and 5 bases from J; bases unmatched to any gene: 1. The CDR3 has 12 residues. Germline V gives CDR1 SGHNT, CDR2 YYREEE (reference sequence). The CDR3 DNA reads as TGTGCCAGCAGCGGGACAGGGAACGAGCAGTACTTC. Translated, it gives CASSGTGNEQYF.

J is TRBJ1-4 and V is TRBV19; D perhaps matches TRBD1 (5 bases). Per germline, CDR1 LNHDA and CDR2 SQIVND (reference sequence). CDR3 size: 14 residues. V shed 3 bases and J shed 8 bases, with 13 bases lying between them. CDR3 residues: CASSIGQGREKLFF. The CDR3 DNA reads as TGTGCCAGTAGTATCGGGCAGGGCCGGGAAAAACTGTTTTTT.

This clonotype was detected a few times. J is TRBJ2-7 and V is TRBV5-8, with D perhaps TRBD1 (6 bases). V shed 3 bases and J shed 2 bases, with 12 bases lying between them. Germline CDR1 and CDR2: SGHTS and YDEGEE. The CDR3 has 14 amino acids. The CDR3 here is CASSWVWGPYEQYF. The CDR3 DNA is TGTGCCAGCAGCTGGGTTTGGGGGCCCTACGAGCAGTACTTC.

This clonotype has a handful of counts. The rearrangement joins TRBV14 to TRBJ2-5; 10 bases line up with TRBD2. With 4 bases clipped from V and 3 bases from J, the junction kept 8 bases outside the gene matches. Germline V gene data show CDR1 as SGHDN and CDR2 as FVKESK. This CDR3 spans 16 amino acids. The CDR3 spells CASSRQWLAGEETQYF. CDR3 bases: TGTGCCAGCAGCCGACAGTGGCTAGCGGGGGAAGAGACCCAGTACTTC.

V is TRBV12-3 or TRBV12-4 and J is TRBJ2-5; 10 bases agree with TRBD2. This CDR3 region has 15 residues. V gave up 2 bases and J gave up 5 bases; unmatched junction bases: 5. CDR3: CASSLPGTSVETQYF. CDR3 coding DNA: TGTGCCAGCAGTTTACCCGGGACTAGCGTGGAGACCCAGTACTTC.

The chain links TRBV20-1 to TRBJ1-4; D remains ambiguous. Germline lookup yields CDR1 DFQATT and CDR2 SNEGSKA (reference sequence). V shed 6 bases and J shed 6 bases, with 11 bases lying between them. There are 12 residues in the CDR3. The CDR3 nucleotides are TGCAGTGCAACCCGACCAGATGAAAAACTGTTTTTT. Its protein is CSATRPDEKLFF.

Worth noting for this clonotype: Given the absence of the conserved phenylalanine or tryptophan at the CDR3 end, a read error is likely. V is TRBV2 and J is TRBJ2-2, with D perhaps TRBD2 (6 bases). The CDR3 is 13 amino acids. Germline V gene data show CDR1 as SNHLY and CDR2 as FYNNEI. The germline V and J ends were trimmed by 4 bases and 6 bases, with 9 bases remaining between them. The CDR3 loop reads CASSGSGAGELFS. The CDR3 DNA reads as TGTGCCAGCAGTGGTTCGGGGGCCGGGGAGCTGTTTTCT.